The 22 T cell receptor beta chains below were found in one sample sequenced in a study of blood T cells in healthy people across ages. Primed by a sample-barcoded 5' primer and a J-beta primer mix, a second PCR proceeded for about 7 to 11 cycles. TCRdb passed the 5' RACE reads through MiXCR, listing each CDR3 protein once. The sample includes fewer than 2,000,000 distinct CDR3 sequences, roughly a third of them seen just once. Input material: blood. The receptors were gathered from a woman aged 25 to 39 in good health.

This clonotype was counted ten times or more. The chain carries TRBV2 and TRBJ2-7; maybe TRBD1 (6 bases). Per the germline V gene, CDR1 is SNHLY and CDR2 is FYNNEI. Trimming removed 6 bases at V and 7 bases at J, with 19 bases between. The CDR3 is 14 amino acids. The CDR3 sequence is CASSSGAGVREQYF. The CDR3 DNA reads TGTGCCAGCAGCTCCGGGGCAGGGGTTAGGGAGCAGTACTTC.

The rearrangement joins TRBV5-1 to TRBJ2-6; the D is unclear. The CDR3 sequence is 15 residues long. Per germline, CDR1 SGHRS and CDR2 YFSETQ. The V and J ends lost 1 base and 1 base respectively, with 6 bases between them. CDR3 in amino acids: CASSLLESGANVLTF. The CDR3 nucleotides read TGCGCCAGCAGCTTGCTAGAGTCTGGGGCCAACGTCCTGACTTTC. Full variable domain (rest looked up from reference TRBV5-1 and TRBJ2-6): KAGVTQTPRYLIKTRGQQVTLSCSPISGHRSVSWYQQTPGQGLQFLFEYFSETQRNKGNFPGRFSGRQFSNSRSEMNVSTLELGDSALYLCASSLLESGANVLTFGAGSRLTVL.

Concerning this clonotype: Just one base apart from a much larger clone, this may be a read error. The chain employs TRBV29-1 and TRBJ2-7, with no clear D. The V gene's germline CDR1 is SQVTM and CDR2 ANQGSEA. This CDR3 has 11 residues. V was clipped by 4 bases and J by 2 bases, with 6 bases between them. CDR3 in DNA: TGCAGCGTTGTTTGGGCCTACGAGCAGTACTTC. It specifies CSVVWAYEQYF.

The rearrangement links TRBV7-7 to TRBJ2-1; perhaps TRBD2 as D (7 bases). The CDR3 extends over 16 amino acids. The V end was cut by 5 bases, the J end by 9 bases, with 23 bases between. Germline V CDR1 and CDR2: SSHAT, FNYEAQ (reference sequence). CDR3 bases: TGTGCCAGCAGCCCGACTAGTGGGGGGGCGCGGAGTGAGCAGTTCTTC. It codes for CASSPTSGGARSEQFF.

This clonotype was recorded a few times. This chain joins TRBV20-1 and TRBJ1-2; D perhaps matches TRBD1 (5 bases). Trimming stripped 6 bases from V and 4 bases from J, with 15 bases between. This CDR3 is built from 13 residues. Germline CDR1 and CDR2: DFQATT and SNEGSKA (reference sequence). The CDR3 DNA reads as TGCAGTGCCGTAACAGGCCCCAGCTATGGCTACACCTTC. Translating gives CSAVTGPSYGYTF.

This clonotype was recorded a few times. V and J are TRBV20-1 and TRBJ1-2, with D unclear. Germline CDR1 DFQATT, CDR2 SNEGSKA (reference sequence). CDR3 length: 10 amino acids. Trimming cost V 7 bases and J 5 bases, with 8 bases left between them. CDR3: CSEGGYGYTF. The DNA of the CDR3 is TGCAGTGAGGGAGGATATGGCTACACCTTC.

The rearrangement uses TRBV6-1 and TRBJ2-3; 9 bases match TRBD2. Germline CDR1 reads MNHNS; CDR2 reads SASEGT. The CDR3 spans 15 residues. V dropped 3 bases and J dropped 5; count of bases not matched to a gene: 6. The CDR3 region has the DNA TGTGCCAGCAGTGACGGCGGGAGGGCCCAAGATACGCAGTATTTT. This encodes CASSDGGRAQDTQYF.

This clonotype was seen a few times. V and J are TRBV3-1 and TRBJ2-1; the D is unclear. There are 12 residues in the CDR3. Per germline, CDR1 LGHDT and CDR2 YNNKEL (reference sequence). Trimming removed 2 bases at V and 8 bases at J, with 7 bases between. The CDR3 DNA sequence: TGTGCCAGCAGCCAACGTGGGTATGAGCAGTTCTTC. Its translation: CASSQRGYEQFF.

V is TRBV24-1 and J is TRBJ2-1, with unresolved D. The germline V gene encodes CDR1 KGHDR and CDR2 SFDVKD. The CDR3 is made up of 13 amino acids. With 2 bases removed from V and 4 bases from J, the gap between germline ends came to 5 bases. The CDR3 loop reads CATSDSRYNEQFF. Here the CDR3 DNA reads TGTGCCACCAGTGATTCCCGTTACAATGAGCAGTTCTTC.

This clonotype was found a few times. The V and J genes are TRBV29-1 and TRBJ1-2; no definite D call. V was shortened by 1 base and J by 5 bases, with 5 bases between the two germline ends. Germline-derived CDR1 and CDR2 are SQVTM and ANQGSEA. This CDR3 contains 11 residues. CDR3 region: CSVEAVYGYTF. The CDR3 nucleotides read TGCAGCGTTGAAGCCGTATATGGCTACACCTTC.

Worth noting for this clonotype: Possible read error: a much larger clone is one base away. The chain carries TRBV7-2 and TRBJ2-7; no clear D. The CDR3 is 14 residues long. Germline V gene lookup returns CDR1 SGHTA and CDR2 FQGNSA. Written as DNA, the CDR3 is TGTGCCAGCAGCTTAATCGGCGCTTTTTACGAGCCGTACTTC. Its protein product is CASSLIGAFYEPYF.

In its sample, this clonotype was seen a few times. In nucleotides, the CDR3 is TGCGCCAGCAGTGACGGGACTGTCTACAATGAGCAGTTCTTC. Amino acid sequence: CASSDGTVYNEQFF. The J gene is TRBJ2-1, the V gene TRBV10-2, with D possibly TRBD2 on 6 matching bases. The CDR3 contains 14 residues. Germline CDR1 WSHSY, CDR2 SAAADI. V lost 3 bases and J lost 3, with 9 bases in between.

In this sample, this clonotype turned up a few times. The chain joins TRBV5-1 to TRBJ2-5; D remains ambiguous. Matching the DNA end better, TRBJ2-7 makes the J call doubtful. This CDR3 contains 15 residues. The germline CDR1 and CDR2 sequences are SGHRS and YFSETQ. DNA of the CDR3: TGCGCCAGCAGCTTGGGAGGCACCCCTACCGTCGAGCAGTACTTC. Translated: CASSLGGTPTVEQYF.

The count of this clonotype is one. The gene calls are TRBV27 and TRBJ2-7, with TRBD2 matching over 7 bases. Trimming removed 4 bases from V and 1 base from J; junction bases left unmatched: 13. The germline V gene has CDR1 MNHEY and CDR2 SMNVEV (reference sequence). The CDR3 is 17 residues long. CDR3 sequence: CASSSSIWRGSSYEQYF. Here the CDR3 DNA reads TGTGCCAGCAGTTCGTCGATATGGCGGGGGTCTTCCTACGAGCAGTACTTC.

This chain joins TRBV28 and TRBJ1-1; no definite D call. The V and J ends lost 5 bases and 3 bases respectively, with 13 bases between them. Per germline, CDR1 MDHEN and CDR2 SYDVKM. The CDR3 is 14 amino acids. This CDR3 is CASSPRRVYTEAFF. CDR3 sequence (DNA): TGTGCCAGCAGTCCCCGTAGGGTGTACACTGAAGCTTTCTTT.

The rearrangement joins TRBV7-9 to TRBJ2-2, with D hard to call. Trimming pared 0 bases from V and 2 bases from J, leaving 13 bases between. Germline lookup yields CDR1 SEHNR and CDR2 FQNEAQ (reference sequence). CDR3 length: 17 residues. The CDR3 nucleotides read TGTGCCAGCAGCTTAGCAGGAAGGTTTGTCAACACCGGGGAGCTGTTTTTT. Residues: CASSLAGRFVNTGELFF.

This sequence joins TRBV5-8 and TRBJ2-1, with a weak D call TRBD1 (6 bases). V was pared by 5 bases and J by 5 bases, with 14 bases between. CDR1 and CDR2 (germline): SGHTS, YDEGEE. The CDR3 spans 14 residues. The CDR3 coding sequence is TGTGCCAGCAGAAACCGGGACACAGACAATGAGCAGTTCTTC. This gives the protein CASRNRDTDNEQFF.

The chain has TRBV7-2 and TRBJ2-1, with TRBD2 identical over 10 bases. This CDR3 spans 13 amino acids. Germline CDR1 is SGHTA and CDR2 is FQGNSA. The V gene end was trimmed by 4 bases and the J gene end by 12 bases; junction bases not matched to a gene: 6. The CDR3 DNA reads as TGTGCCAGCAGCTCCGGACTAGCGGAGACGCAGTTCTTC. It is translated as CASSSGLAETQFF.

The chain recombines TRBV4-2 with TRBJ2-5; 10 bases map to TRBD2. The germline gives CDR1 LGHNA, CDR2 YNFKEQ. Unmatched junction bases numbered 8, after V lost 8 bases and J lost 5 bases. This CDR3 has 14 amino acids. DNA of the CDR3: TGTGCCAGCGGGACTAGCGCCAGTAGGGAGACCCAGTACTTC. This gives the protein CASGTSASRETQYF.

V is TRBV13 and J is TRBJ2-1, with D unclear. The CDR3 loop spans 13 amino acids. Trimming took 5 bases from V and 7 from J, leaving 12 bases between them. Per germline, CDR1 PRHDT and CDR2 FYEKMQ (reference sequence). CDR3 amino acids: CASSVGSSNEQFF. The DNA for the CDR3 is TGTGCCAGCAGCGTCGGGTCCTCGAATGAGCAGTTCTTC.

V is TRBV20-1 and J is TRBJ1-5; no definite D call. This CDR3 region has 14 residues. CDR1 and CDR2 from the germline V gene are DFQATT and SNEGSKA (reference sequence). Trimming stripped 1 base from V and 0 bases from J, with 7 bases between. The CDR3 is CSARGLDSNQPQHF. CDR3 DNA: TGCAGTGCTAGAGGGCTAGATAGCAATCAGCCCCAGCATTTT.

This clonotype was observed a few times. The chain combines TRBV18 with TRBJ2-3; 11 positions match TRBD2. Germline lookup yields CDR1 KGHSH and CDR2 LQKENI. The CDR3 covers 17 residues. Germline trimming cut 0 bases from V and 0 bases from J; bases unmatched to any gene: 2. DNA for the CDR3: TGTGCCAGCTCACCACCGGGACTAGCGGCCAGCACAGATACGCAGTATTTT. Its translation: CASSPPGLAASTDTQYF.